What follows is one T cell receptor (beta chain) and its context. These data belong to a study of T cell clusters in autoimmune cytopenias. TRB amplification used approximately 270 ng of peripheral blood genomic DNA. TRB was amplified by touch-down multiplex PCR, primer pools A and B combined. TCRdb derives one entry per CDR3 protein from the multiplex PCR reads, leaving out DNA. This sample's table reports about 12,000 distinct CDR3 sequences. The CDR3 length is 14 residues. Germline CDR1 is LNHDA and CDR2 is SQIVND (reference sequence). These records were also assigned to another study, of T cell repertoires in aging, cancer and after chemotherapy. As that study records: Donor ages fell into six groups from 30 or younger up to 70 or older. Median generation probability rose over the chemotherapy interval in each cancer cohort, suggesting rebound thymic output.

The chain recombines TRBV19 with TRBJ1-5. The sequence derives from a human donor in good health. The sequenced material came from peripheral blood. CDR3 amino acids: CASSIYTSNQPQHF.